This TCR beta chain was documented in a study of blood T cell repertoires in COVID-19. Study information: The United States, Italy and Spain provided the acute and convalescent COVID-19 samples.

This CDR3 contains 12 residues. The V end was cut by 5 bases, the J end by 10 bases, with 15 bases between. Looked up from germline, CDR1 is SGHTA and CDR2 is FQGNSA. Data came from immunoSEQ multiplex PCR; TCRdb stores just in-frame clones and leaves some out. The data show 200,000 to 300,000 clones, with roughly 80% seen just once and 4.2% held by the top ten. The sequence was collected from a man between 60 and 75 years old with acute or convalescent COVID-19. The chain couples TRBV7-2 to TRBJ2-7; TRBD1 is a possible D gene (6 bases). The material sequenced was peripheral blood. The CDR3 DNA sequence: TGTGCCAGCAGCCCAGGGGTCGGTTCCCAGTACTTC. It codes for CASSPGVGSQYF.